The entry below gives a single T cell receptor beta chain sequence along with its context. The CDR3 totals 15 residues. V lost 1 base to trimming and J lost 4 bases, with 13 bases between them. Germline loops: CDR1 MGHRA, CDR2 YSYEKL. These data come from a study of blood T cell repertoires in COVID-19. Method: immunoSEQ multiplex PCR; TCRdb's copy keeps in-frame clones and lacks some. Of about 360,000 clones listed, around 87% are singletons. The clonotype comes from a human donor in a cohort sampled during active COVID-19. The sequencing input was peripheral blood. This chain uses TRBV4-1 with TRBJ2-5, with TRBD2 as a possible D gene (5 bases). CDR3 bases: TGCGCCAGCAGCCAAGTGGGAGCTTCCACAGAGACCCAGTACTTC. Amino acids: CASSQVGASTETQYF.